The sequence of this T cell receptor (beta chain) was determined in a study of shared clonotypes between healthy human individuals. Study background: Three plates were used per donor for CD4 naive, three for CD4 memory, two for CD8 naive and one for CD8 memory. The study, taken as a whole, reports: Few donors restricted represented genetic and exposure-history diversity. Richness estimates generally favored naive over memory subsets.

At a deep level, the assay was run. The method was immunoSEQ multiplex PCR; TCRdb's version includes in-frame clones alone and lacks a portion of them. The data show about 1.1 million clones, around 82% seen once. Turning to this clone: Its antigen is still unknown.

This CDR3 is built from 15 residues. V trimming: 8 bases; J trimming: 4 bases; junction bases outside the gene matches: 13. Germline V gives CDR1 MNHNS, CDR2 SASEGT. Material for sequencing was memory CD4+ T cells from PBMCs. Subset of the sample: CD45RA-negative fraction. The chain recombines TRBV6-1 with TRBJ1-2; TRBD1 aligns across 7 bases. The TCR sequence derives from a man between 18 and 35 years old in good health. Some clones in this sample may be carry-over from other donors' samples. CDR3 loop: CASRSALQGSYGYTF. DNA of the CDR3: TGTGCCAGCCGTTCTGCATTACAGGGGAGCTATGGCTACACCTTC.